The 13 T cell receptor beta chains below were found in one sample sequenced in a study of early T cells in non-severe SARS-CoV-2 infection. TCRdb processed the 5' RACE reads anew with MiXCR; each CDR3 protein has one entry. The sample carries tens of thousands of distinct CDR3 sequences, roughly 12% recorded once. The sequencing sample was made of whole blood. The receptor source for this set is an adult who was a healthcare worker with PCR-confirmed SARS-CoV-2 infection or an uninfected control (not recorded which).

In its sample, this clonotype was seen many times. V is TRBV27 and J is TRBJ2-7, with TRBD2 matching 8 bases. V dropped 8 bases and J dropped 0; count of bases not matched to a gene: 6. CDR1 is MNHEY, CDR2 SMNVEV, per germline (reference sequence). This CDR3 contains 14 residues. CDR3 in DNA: TGTGCCAGCCGACCCGGGACTAGCTCCTACGAGCAGTACTTC. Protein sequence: CASRPGTSSYEQYF.

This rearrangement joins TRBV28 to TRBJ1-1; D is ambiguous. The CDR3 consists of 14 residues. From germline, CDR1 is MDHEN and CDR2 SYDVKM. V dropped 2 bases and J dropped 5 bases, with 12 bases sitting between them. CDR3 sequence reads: CASSLAGLGTEAFF. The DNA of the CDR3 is TGTGCCAGCAGTTTAGCGGGGTTGGGGACTGAAGCTTTCTTT.

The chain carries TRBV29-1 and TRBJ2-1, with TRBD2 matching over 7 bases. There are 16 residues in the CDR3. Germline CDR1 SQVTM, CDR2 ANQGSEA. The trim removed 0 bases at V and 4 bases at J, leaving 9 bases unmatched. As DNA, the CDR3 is TGCAGCGTTGAAGAGGGGTTGGGACTAACTTACAATGAGCAGTTCTTC. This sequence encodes CSVEEGLGLTYNEQFF.

CDR3 sequence reads: CASTVGGNTDTQYF. CDR3 DNA sequence: TGTGCCAGTACCGTCGGGGGAAACACAGATACGCAGTATTTT. The chain is built from TRBV19 and TRBJ2-3, with D possibly matching TRBD2 (6 bases). The length of the CDR3 is 14 residues. V dropped 7 bases and J dropped 2 bases, with 13 bases sitting between them. The germline V gene encodes CDR1 LNHDA and CDR2 SQIVND (reference sequence).

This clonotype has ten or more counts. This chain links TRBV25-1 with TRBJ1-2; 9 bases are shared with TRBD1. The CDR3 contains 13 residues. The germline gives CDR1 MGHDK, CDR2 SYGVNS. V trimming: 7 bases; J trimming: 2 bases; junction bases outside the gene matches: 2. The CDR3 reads CASTGQGNYGYTF. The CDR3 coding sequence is TGTGCCAGCACCGGACAGGGGAACTATGGCTACACCTTC.

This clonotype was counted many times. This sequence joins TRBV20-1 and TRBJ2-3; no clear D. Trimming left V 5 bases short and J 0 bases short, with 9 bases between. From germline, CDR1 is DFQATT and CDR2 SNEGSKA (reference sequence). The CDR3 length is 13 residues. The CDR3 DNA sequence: TGCAGTGCTCCGACACCTAGCACAGATACGCAGTATTTT. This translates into CSAPTPSTDTQYF.

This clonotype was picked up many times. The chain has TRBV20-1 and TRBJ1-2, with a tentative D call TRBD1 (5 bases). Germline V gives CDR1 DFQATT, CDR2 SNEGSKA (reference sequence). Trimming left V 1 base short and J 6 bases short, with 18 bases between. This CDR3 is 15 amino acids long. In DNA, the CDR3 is TGCAGTGCTAGAGTCTCCTTCAGGGATCTGAATGGCTACACCTTC. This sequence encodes CSARVSFRDLNGYTF.

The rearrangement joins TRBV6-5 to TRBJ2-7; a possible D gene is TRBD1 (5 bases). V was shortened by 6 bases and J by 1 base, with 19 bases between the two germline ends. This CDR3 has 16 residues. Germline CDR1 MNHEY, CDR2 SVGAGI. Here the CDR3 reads CASSSFTGRGSYEQYF. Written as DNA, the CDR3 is TGTGCCAGCAGCTCCTTCACAGGAAGAGGTTCCTACGAGCAGTACTTC.

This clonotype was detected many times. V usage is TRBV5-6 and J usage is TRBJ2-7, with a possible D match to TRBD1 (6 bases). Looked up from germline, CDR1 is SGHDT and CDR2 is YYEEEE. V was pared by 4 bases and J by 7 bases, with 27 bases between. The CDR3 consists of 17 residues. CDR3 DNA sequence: TGTGCCAGCAGCCGAGGACCTGTGGGGCGGACAGTGGGGGAGCAGTACTTC. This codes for CASSRGPVGRTVGEQYF.

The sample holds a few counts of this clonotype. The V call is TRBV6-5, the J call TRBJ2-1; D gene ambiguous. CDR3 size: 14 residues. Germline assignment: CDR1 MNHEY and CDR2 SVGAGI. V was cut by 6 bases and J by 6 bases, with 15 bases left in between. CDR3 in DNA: TGTGCCAGCAGCCCCTCGGTTTCCCGCAATGAGCAGTTCTTC. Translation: CASSPSVSRNEQFF.

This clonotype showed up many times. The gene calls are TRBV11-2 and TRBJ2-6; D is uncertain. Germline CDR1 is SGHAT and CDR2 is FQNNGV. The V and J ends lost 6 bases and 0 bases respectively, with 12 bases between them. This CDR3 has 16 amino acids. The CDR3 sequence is CASSQRPLSGANVLTF. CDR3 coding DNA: TGTGCCAGCAGTCAGAGACCGCTCTCTGGGGCCAACGTCCTGACTTTC.

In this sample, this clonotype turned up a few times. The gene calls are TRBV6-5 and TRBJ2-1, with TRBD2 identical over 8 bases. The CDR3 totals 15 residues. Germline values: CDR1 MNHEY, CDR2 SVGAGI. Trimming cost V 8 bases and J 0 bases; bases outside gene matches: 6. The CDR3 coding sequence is TGTGCCAGCGGGCGCGGGGGGAGCTCCTACAATGAGCAGTTCTTC. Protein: CASGRGGSSYNEQFF.

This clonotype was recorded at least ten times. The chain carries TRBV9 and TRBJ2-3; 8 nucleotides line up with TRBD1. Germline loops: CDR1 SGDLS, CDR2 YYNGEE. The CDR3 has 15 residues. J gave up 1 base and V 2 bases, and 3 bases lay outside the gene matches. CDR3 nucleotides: TGTGCCAGCAGCGTTGACAGGGGAGGCACAGATACGCAGTATTTT. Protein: CASSVDRGGTDTQYF.